This T cell receptor (beta chain) was recovered during a study of regulatory T cells in long-lasting Graves disease. Study conclusions and caveats: Persistent disease favored TRBV28, TRBJ1-2 and TRBJ2-5.

Time point defined: newly diagnosed GD, antithyroid drugs for less than 3 months. PBMC-extracted RNA yielded the TCR library. As for this clonotype: Antigen: not known.

The germline V gene encodes CDR1 LGHNA and CDR2 YNFKEQ. This CDR3 contains 15 residues. V trimming: 0 bases; J trimming: 3 bases; junction bases outside the gene matches: 0. According to the study, TCR beta libraries were built with iRepertoire HTBI primers and CDR3-region Arm-PCR. TCRdb reprocessed the multiplex PCR reads via MiXCR and lists one record per CDR3 protein. The table includes about 440,000 distinct CDR3 sequences, 14% to 15% detected once. These data also featured in a second study, about T cells in Graves' hyperthyroidism and ophthalmopathy. In that study: Stable Graves' hyperthyroidism meant no ophthalmopathy progression within 18 months.

The clonotype was recovered from a woman in her 30s with Graves disease. The material was peripheral blood mononuclear cells (PBMCs), obtained at new diagnosis, from a patient treated with antithyroid drugs. This chain links TRBV4-2 with TRBJ2-7; the match to TRBD2 covers 12 bases. CDR3 loop: CASSQEGLAGYEQYF. Written as DNA, the CDR3 is TGTGCCAGCAGCCAAGAGGGACTAGCGGGCTACGAGCAGTACTTC.